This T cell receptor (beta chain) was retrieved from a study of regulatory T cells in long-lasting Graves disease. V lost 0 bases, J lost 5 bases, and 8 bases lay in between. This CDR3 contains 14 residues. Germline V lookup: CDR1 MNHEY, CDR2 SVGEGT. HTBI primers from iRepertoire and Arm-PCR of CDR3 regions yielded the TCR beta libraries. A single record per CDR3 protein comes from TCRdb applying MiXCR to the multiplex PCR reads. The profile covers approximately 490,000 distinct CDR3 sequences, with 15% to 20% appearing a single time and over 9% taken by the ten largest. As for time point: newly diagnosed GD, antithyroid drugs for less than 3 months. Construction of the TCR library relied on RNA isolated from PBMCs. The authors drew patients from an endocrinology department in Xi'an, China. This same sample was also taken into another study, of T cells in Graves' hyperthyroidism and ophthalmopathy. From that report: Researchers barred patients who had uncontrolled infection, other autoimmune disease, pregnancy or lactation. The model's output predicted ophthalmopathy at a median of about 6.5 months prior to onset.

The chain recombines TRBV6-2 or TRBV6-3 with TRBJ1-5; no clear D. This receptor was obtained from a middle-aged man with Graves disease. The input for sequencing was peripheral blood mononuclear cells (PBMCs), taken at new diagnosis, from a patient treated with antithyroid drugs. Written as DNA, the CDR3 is TGTGCCAGCAGTTACTCGACGACCGATCAGCCCCAGCATTTT. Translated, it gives CASSYSTTDQPQHF.